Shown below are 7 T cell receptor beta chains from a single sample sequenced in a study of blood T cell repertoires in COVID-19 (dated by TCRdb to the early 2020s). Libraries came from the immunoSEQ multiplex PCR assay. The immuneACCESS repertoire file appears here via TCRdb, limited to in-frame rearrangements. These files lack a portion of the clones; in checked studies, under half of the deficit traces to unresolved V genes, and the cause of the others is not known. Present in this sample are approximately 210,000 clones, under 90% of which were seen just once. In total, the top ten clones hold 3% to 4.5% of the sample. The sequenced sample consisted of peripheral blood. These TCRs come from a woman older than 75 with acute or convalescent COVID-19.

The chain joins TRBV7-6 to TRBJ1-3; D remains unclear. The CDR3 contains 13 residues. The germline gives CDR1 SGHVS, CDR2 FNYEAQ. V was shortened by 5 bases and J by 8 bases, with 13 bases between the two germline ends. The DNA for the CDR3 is TGTGCCAGCAGCCTAACCAAGGGAGACACCATATATTTT. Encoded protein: CASSLTKGDTIYF.

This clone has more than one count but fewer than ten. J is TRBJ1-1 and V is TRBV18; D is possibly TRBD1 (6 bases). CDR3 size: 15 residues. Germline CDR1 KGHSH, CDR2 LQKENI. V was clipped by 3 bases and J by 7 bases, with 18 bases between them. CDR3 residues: CASSPLRDTDSEAFF. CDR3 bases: TGTGCCAGCTCACCGCTCCGGGACACCGATAGTGAAGCTTTCTTT.

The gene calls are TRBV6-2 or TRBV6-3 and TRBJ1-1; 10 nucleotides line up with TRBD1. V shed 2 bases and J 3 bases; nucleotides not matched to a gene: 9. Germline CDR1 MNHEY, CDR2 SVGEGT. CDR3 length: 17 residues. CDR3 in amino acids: CASSYARRTGGYTEAFF. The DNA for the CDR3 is TGTGCCAGCAGTTACGCACGCAGGACAGGGGGATACACTGAAGCTTTCTTT.

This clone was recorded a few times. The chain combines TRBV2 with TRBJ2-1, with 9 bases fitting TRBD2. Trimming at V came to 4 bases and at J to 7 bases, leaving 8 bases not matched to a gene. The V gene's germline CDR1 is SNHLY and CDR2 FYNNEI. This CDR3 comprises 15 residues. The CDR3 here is CASSVGGGARNEQFF. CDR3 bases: TGTGCCAGCAGTGTGGGCGGGGGGGCGAGAAATGAGCAGTTCTTC.

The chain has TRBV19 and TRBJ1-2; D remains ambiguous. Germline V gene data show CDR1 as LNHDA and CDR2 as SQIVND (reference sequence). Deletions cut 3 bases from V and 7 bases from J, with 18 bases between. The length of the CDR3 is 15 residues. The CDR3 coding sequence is TGTGCCAGTAGTATCTCGGCAGGCCGGACTGGTGGCTACACCTTC. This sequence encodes CASSISAGRTGGYTF.

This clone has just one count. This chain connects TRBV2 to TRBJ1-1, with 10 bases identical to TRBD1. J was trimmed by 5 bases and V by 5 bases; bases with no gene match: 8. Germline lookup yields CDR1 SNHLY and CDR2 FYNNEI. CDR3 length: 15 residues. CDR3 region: CASSTDRGRRTEAFF. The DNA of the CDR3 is TGTGCCAGCAGTACCGACAGGGGGCGGAGAACTGAAGCTTTCTTT.

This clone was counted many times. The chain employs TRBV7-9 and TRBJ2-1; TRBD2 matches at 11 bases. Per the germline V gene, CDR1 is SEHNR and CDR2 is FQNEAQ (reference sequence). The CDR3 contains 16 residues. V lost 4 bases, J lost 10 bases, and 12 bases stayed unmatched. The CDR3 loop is CASSSTTLAGAREQFF. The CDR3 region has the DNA TGTGCCAGCAGCTCCACTACACTAGCGGGGGCTCGAGAGCAGTTCTTC.